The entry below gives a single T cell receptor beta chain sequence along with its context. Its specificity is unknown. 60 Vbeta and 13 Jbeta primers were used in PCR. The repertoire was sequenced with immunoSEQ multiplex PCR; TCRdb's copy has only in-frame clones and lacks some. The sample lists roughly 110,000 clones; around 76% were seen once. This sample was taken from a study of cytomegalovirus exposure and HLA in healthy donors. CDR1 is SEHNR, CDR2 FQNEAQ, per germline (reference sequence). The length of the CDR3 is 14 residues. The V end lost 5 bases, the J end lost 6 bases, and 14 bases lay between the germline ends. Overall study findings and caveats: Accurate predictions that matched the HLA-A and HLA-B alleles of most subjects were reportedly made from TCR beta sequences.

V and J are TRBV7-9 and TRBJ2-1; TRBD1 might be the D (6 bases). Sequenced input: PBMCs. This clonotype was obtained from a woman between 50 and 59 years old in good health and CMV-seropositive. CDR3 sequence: CASSPRGHLNEQFF. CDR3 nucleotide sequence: TGTGCCAGCAGCCCCAGGGGACACCTCAATGAGCAGTTCTTC. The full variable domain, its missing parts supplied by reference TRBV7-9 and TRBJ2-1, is DTGVSQNPRHKITKRGQNVTFRCDPISEHNRLYWYRQTLGQGPEFLTYFQNEAQLEKSRLLSDRFSAERPKGSFSTLEIQRTEQGDSAMYLCASSPRGHLNEQFFGPGTRLTVL.